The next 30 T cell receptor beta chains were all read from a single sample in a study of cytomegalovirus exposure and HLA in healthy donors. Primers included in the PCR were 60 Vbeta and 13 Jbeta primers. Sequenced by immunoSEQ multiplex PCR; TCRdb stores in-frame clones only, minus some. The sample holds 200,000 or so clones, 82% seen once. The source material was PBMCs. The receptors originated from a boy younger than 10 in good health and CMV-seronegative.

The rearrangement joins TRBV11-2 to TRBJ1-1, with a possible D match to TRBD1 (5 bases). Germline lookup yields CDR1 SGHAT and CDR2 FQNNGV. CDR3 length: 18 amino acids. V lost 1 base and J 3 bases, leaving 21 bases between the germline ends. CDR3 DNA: TGTGCCAGCAGCTTAGGGAGGGGCCGAAACACGGTGTACACTGAAGCTTTCTTT. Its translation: CASSLGRGRNTVYTEAFF. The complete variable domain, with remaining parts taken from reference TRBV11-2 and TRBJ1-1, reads EAGVAQSPRYKIIEKRQSVAFWCNPISGHATLYWYQQILGQGPKLLIQFQNNGVVDDSQLPKDRFSAERLKGVDSTLKIQPAKLEDSAVYLCASSLGRGRNTVYTEAFFGQGTRLTVV.

CDR3 DNA sequence: TGTGCCAGTAAGCAGGCTAGCACAGATACGCAGTATTTT. Its translation: CASKQASTDTQYF. This sequence joins TRBV19 and TRBJ2-3; no clear D. The CDR3 has 13 amino acids. Trimming removed 7 bases from V and 0 bases from J, with 8 bases in between. Germline CDR1 and CDR2: LNHDA and SQIVND (reference sequence).

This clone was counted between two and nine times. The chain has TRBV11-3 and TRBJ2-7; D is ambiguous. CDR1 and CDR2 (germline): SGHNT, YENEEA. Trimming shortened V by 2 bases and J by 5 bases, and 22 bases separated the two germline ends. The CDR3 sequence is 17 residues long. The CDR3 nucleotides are TGTGCCAGCAGCTTATGTTGGGCAGCCCCCGTCAACCACGAGCAGTACTTC. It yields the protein CASSLCWAAPVNHEQYF.

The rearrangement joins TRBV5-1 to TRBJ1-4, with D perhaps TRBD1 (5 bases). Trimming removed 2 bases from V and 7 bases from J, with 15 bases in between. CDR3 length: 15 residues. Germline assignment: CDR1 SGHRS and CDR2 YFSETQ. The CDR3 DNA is TGCGCCAGCAGCTTTGGCCTGGGACTAGGTGAAAAACTGTTTTTT. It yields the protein CASSFGLGLGEKLFF.

This chain's CDR3 is CASSYSGTGRYEQYF. The CDR3, as DNA: TGTGCCAGCAGTTACTCTGGGACTGGAAGGTACGAGCAGTACTTC. The J gene is TRBJ2-7, the V gene TRBV6-6, with a tentative D call TRBD2 (6 bases). V gave up 0 bases and J gave up 4 bases, with 13 bases separating them. Per the germline V gene, CDR1 is MNHNY and CDR2 is SVGAGI (reference sequence). The CDR3 is 15 amino acids.

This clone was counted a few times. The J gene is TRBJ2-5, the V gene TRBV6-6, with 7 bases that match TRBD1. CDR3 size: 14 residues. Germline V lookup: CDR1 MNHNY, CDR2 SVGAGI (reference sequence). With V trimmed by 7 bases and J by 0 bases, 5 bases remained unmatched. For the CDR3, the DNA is TGTGCCAGCATAAGGGGGCCCAACCAAGAGACCCAGTACTTC. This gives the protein CASIRGPNQETQYF.

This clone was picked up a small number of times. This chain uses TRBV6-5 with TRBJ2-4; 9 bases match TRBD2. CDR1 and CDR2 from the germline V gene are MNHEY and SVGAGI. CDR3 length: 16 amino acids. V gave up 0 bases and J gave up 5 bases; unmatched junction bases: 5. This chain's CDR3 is CASSYSSRGGQNIQYF. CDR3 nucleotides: TGTGCCAGCAGTTACTCTTCGCGGGGGGGCCAAAACATTCAGTACTTC.

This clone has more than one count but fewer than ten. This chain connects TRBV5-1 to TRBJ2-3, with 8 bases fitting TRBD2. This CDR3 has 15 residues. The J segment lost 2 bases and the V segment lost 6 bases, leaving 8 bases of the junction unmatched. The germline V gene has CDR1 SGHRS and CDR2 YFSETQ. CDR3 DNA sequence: TGCGCCAGCACCTCTGGGACTAGACTCACAGATACGCAGTATTTT. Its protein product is CASTSGTRLTDTQYF.

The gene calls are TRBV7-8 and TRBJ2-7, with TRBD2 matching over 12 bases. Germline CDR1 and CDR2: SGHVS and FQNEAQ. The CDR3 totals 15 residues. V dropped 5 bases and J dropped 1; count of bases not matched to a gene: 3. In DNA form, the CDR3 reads TGTGCCAGCAGCGTCACTAGCGGGGGGTCCTACGAGCAGTACTTC. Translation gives CASSVTSGGSYEQYF.

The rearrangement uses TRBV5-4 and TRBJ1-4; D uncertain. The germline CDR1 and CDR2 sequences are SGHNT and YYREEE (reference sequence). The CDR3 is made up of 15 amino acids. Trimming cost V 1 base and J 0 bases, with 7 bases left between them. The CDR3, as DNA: TGTGCCAGCAGCTTGTTCGGGTCAACTAATGAAAAACTGTTTTTT. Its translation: CASSLFGSTNEKLFF.

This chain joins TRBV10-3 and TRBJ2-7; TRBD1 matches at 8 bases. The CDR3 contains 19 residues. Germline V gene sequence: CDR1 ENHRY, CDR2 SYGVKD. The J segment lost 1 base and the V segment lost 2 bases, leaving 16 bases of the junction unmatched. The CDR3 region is CAISEPLGAKDRASYEQYF. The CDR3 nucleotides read TGTGCCATCAGTGAGCCCCTGGGGGCCAAGGACAGGGCTTCCTACGAGCAGTACTTC.

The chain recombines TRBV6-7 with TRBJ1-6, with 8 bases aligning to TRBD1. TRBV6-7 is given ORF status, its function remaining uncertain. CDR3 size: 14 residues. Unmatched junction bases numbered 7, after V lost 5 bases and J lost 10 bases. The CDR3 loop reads CASSSRGLASPLHF. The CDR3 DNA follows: TGTGCCAGCAGTAGCAGGGGGCTGGCATCACCCCTCCACTTT.

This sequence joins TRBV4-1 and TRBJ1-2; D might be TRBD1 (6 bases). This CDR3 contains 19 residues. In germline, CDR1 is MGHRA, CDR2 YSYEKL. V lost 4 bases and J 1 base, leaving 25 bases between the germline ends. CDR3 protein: CASSLRSTGPKSVNYGYTF. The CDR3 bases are TGCGCCAGCAGCCTACGTTCGACAGGACCGAAAAGTGTTAACTATGGCTACACCTTC.

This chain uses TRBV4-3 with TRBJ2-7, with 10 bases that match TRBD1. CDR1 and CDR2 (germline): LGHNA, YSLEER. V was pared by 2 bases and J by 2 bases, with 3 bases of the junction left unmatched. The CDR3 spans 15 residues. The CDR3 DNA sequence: TGCGCCAGCAGCCAAAGGACAGGGGGACCCTACGAGCAGTACTTC. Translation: CASSQRTGGPYEQYF.

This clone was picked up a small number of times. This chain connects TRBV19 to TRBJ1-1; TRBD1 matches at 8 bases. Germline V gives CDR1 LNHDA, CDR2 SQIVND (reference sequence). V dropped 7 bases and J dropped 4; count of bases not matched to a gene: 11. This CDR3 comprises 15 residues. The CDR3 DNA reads TGTGCCAGTACGGACAGGGAGCCCGTGGTCACTGAAGCTTTCTTT. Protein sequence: CASTDREPVVTEAFF.

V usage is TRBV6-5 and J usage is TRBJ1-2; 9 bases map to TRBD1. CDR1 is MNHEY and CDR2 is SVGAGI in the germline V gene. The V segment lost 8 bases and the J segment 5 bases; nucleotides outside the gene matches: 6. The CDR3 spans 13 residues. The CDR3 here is CASGGTGYYGYTF. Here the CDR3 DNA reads TGTGCCAGCGGGGGGACAGGGTATTATGGCTACACCTTC.

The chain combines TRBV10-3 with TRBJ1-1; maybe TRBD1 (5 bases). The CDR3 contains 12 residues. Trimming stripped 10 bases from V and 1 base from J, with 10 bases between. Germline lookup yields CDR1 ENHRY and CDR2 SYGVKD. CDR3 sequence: CATGQPNTEAFF. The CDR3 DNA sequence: TGTGCCACCGGACAACCGAACACTGAAGCTTTCTTT.

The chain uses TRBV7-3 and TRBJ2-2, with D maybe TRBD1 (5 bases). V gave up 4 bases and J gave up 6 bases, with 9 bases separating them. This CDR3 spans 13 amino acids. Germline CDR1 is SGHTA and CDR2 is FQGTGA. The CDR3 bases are TGTGCCAGCAGCTCCCAGGGTTCCGGGGAGCTGTTTTTT. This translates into CASSSQGSGELFF.

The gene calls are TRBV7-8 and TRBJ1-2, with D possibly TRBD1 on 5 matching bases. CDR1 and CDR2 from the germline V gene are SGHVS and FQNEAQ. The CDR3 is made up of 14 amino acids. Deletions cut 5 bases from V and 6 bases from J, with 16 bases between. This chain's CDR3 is CASSPLGGGNGYTF. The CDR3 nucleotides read TGTGCCAGCAGCCCCCTCGGGGGGGGGAATGGCTACACCTTC.

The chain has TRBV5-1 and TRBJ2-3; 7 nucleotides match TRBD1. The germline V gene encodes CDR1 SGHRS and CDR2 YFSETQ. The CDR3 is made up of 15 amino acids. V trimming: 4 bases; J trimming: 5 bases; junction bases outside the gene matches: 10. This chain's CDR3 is CASSQSYRGGDTQYF. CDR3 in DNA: TGCGCCAGCAGCCAGAGTTACAGGGGCGGAGATACGCAGTATTTT.

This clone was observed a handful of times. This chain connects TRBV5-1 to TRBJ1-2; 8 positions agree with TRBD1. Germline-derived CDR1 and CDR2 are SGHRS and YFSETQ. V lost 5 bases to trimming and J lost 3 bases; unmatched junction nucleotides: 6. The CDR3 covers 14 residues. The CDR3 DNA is TGCGCCAGCAGTTCGGACAGGGCCTACTATGGCTACACCTTC. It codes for CASSSDRAYYGYTF.

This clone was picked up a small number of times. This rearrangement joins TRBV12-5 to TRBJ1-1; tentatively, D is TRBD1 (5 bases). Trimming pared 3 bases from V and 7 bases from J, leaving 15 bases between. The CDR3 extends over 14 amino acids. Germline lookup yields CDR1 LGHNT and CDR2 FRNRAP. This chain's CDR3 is CASGFGPRGVEAFF. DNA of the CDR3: TGTGCTAGTGGTTTTGGCCCACGGGGGGTTGAAGCTTTCTTT. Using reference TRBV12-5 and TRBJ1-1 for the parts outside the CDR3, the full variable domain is DARVTQTPRHKVTEMGQEVTMRCQPILGHNTVFWYRQTMMQGLELLAYFRNRAPLDDSGMPKDRFSAEMPDATLATLKIQPSEPRDSAVYFCASGFGPRGVEAFFGQGTRLTVV.

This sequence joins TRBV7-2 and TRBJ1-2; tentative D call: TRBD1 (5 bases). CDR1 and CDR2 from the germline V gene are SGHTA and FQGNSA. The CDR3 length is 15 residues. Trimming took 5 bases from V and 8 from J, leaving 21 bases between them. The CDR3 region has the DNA TGTGCCAGCAGCACTCCAGGGCGGAAGTTCTGGGGCTACACCTTC. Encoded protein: CASSTPGRKFWGYTF.

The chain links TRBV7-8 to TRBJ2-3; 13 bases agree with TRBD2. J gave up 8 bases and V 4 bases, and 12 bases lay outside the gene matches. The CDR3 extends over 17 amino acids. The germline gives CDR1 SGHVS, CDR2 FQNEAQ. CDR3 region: CASSSTPTSGGAGTQYF. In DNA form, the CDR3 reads TGTGCCAGCAGCTCAACTCCAACTAGCGGGGGGGCGGGTACGCAGTATTTT.

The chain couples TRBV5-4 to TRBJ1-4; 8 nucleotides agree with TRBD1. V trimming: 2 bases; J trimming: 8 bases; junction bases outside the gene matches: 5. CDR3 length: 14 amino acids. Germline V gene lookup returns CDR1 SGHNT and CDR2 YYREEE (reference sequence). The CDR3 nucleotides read TGTGCCAGCAGCTTTGACAGGGGAGACGAAAAACTGTTTTTT. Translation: CASSFDRGDEKLFF.

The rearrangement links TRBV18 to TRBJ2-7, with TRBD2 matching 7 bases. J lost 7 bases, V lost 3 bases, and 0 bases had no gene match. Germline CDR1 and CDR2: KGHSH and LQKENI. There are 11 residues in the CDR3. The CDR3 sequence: CASSPGREQYF. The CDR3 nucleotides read TGTGCCAGCTCACCCGGGAGGGAGCAGTACTTC.

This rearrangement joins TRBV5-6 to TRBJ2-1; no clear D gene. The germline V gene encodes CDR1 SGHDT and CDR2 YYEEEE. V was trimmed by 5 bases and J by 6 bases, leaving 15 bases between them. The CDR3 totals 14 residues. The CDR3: CASSYSGTRNEQFF. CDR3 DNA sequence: TGTGCCAGCAGTTACTCGGGTACTCGCAATGAGCAGTTCTTC.

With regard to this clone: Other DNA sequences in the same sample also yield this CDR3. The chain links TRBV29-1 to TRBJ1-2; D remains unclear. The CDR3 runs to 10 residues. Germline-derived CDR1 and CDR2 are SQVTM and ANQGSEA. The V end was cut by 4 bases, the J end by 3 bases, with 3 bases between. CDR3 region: CSVADYGYTF. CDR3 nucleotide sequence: TGCAGCGTTGCGGACTATGGCTACACCTTC.

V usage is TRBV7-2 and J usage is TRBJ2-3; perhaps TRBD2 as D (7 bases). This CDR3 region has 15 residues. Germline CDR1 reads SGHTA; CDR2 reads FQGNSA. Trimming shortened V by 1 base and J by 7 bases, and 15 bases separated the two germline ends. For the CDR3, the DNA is TGTGCCAGCAGCTTAGTGGGGGGGGCCCTACATACGCAGTATTTT. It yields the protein CASSLVGGALHTQYF.

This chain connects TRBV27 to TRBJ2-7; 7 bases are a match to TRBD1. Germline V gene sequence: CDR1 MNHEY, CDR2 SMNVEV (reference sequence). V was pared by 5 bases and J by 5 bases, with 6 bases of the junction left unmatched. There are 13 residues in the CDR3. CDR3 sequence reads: CASSGDRAHEQYF. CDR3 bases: TGTGCCAGCAGTGGTGACAGGGCCCACGAGCAGTACTTC.